The sequence of this TCR beta chain was determined in a study of blood T cell repertoires in COVID-19. Assay: immunoSEQ multiplex PCR; the TCRdb copy retains only in-frame clones and omits some. The top ten hold roughly 2.9% of the sample, which has 250,000 to 300,000 clones, about 76% seen once. This CDR3 is 12 amino acids long. The germline V and J ends were trimmed by 8 bases and 7 bases, with 14 bases remaining between them. Germline assignment: CDR1 WNHNN and CDR2 SYGVQD (reference sequence). V and J are TRBV10-1 and TRBJ1-1, with D tentatively TRBD1 (5 bases). The sequenced material came from peripheral blood. The origin of this receptor is a woman in her sixties or seventies with active or convalescent COVID-19. CDR3 coding DNA: TGCGCCAGCCCTCAGGACAATGATGAAGCTTTCTTT. It specifies CASPQDNDEAFF.